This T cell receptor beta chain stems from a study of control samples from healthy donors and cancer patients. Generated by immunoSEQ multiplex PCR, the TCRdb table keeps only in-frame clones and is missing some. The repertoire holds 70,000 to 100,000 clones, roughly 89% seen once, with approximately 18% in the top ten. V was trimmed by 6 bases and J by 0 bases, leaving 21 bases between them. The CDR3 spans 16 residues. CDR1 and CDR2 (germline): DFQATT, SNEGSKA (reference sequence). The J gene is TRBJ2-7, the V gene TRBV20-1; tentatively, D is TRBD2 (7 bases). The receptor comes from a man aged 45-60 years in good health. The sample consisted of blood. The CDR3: CSASPRVAGASYEQYF. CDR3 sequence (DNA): TGCAGTGCGAGTCCGCGGGTGGCGGGGGCCTCCTACGAGCAGTACTTC.